The source of this T cell receptor beta chain is a study of metastatic and nonmetastatic thyroid tumors. As for the study in general: Where malignant and benign thyroid patients were concerned, repertoires were compared across blood and tumor or nodule tissue.

Germline V gene sequence: CDR1 SGHTS, CDR2 YDEGEE. There are 15 residues in the CDR3. V dropped 2 bases and J dropped 3 bases, with 12 bases sitting between them. Original processing methods: The study took CDR3 differences across clinicopathological groups and made a distant-metastasis classifier for papillary thyroid cancer from them. With MiXCR, TCRdb called clones anew from the PCR reads. These V and J calls rely on TCRdb rather than the paper's analysis. The table lists around 31,000 clones, 18% of them singletons. Thyroid surgery was preceded by no treatment in any patient. This clone was observed many times. Its target is not known. Study-wide results and limits: Reports indicated that malignant thyroid tumors showed significantly higher TCR beta diversity than benign nodules did, in blood and tumor.

The V gene is TRBV5-8, the J gene TRBJ1-5; D remains ambiguous. Sequenced input: blood. This clonotype was sampled from a female donor with papillary thyroid cancer or a benign thyroid nodule (not recorded which). Some clones in this sample may be carry-over from other donors' samples. In DNA, the CDR3 is TGTGCCAGCAGCTTCGGAAGTCGGTCCAATCAGCCCCAGCATTTT. It translates to CASSFGSRSNQPQHF.